Detailed here is one T cell receptor beta chain. The antigen it recognizes is unknown. No much larger clonotype is one base removed from it; base qualities were not supplied. From a lookup of the germline V gene, CDR1 and CDR2 are ENHRY and SYGVKD. The CDR3 sequence holds 16 residues, the cysteine and phenylalanine included. Just CDR3 DNA is preserved here, 48 bases in frame from base 1. Trimming takes 10 bases from V and 4 bases from J, and the germline ends sit 26 bases apart. The meaning of the sample's time point label: blood from clinic visit 5 months post-surgery; TSC patient then seizure free. Surgery cases with the highest brain T cell transcript signatures were selected for TCR beta chain sequencing of brain tissue and, where available, blood. Patients had been treated with at least one anti-epileptic drug before surgery. The TCR-sequenced patients were children whose drug-resistant epilepsy was caused by tuberous sclerosis complex, focal cortical dysplasia, Rasmussen encephalitis or hemimegalencephaly. Bulk genomic DNA was isolated from unsorted brain tissue and whole blood using the Monarch genomic DNA purification kit.

The sample comes from a study of brain T cells in children with intractable seizures (dated by TCRdb to the early 2020s). For the study in its entirety: Resected brain tissue from about 53 pediatric epilepsy surgery cases was initially screened for immune gene transcripts with a NanoString immunology panel. Among the 12 selected surgery cases, eight also had pre-surgery blood sequenced, leaving four with brain tissue only.

The immunoSEQ assay was used to generate TCR beta chain sequences from genomic DNA. The published analysis was carried out like this. CDR3 sequences that did not begin with the conserved framework cysteine at position 104 were removed by hand. Clonality was calculated as one minus the normalized Shannon's Diversity Index, with values ranging from 0 (maximal diversity) to 1 (oligoclonal). Chi-squared comparison-of-proportions tests assessed whether the same CDR3 differed in frequency between samples, such as brain versus blood. Public clonotypes were found through immuneACCESS searches, while the VDJdb browser was used to judge similarity to known antiviral clonotypes. TCRdb provides this immuneACCESS table in a form limited to in-frame rearrangements. Some clones are lacking; in checked studies, under half of them reflect an unresolved V gene, and why the rest are absent is not known. V, J and clone size are those of that table, while D and trimming were read from the DNA. The sample table holds about 340,000 clones, of which 93% were seen once. Together, the top ten hold around 6% of the sample.

Broad study findings and their caveats: Because sequencing depth was different between pre-surgery and post-surgery blood, clones absent from the pre-surgery sample may reflect undersampling. Viral specificity was inferred solely from CDR3 sequence similarity, and the HCMV serostatus of the patients was not known.

The sample in question was peripheral blood, obtained more than 4 months after surgery. The receptor was derived from a boy younger than two with tuberous sclerosis and intractable seizures. The V and J genes are TRBV10-3 and TRBJ2-7; TRBD1 is possibly the D segment (6 matching bases). The encoded CDR3 is CATIHPRQGSGYEQYF. The bases are TGTGCCACCATACACCCTAGGCAGGGGTCAGGGTACGAGCAGTACTTC.